These 30 T cell receptor beta chains were all obtained from the same sample, sequenced in a study of OX40 agonist ivuxolimab in advanced cancers. The assay was immunoSEQ multiplex PCR, and TCRdb's table has in-frame clones only and misses some. The data hold 30,000 to 45,000 clones, with roughly 82% observed a single time. Source: CD4+ or CD8+ T cells sorted from blood, taken in a trial of the OX40 agonist ivuxolimab. All receptors come from an adult with an advanced solid tumor such as melanoma, head and neck, liver or kidney cancer.

This clone has more than one count but fewer than ten. The V call is TRBV6-1, the J call TRBJ1-2; D unresolved. Per germline, CDR1 MNHNS and CDR2 SASEGT. V was pared by 3 bases and J by 14 bases, with 13 bases between. This CDR3 has 11 residues. The CDR3 sequence: CASSEAMAGTF. CDR3 nucleotides: TGTGCCAGCAGTGAGGCTATGGCTGGGACCTTC.

This chain uses TRBV6-5 with TRBJ2-1, with 7 positions matching TRBD1. V shed 5 bases, J shed 6 bases, and the junction held 7 bases outside the gene matches. This CDR3 has 14 amino acids. CDR1 and CDR2 (germline): MNHEY, SVGAGI. CDR3 nucleotide sequence: TGTGCCAGCAGTCTCGGACAGGCTGGCAATGAGCAGTTCTTC. This encodes CASSLGQAGNEQFF.

The genes are TRBV18 and TRBJ2-1; possible D gene TRBD1, 5 bases. Trimming stripped 4 bases from V and 2 bases from J, with 9 bases between. CDR3 length equals 14 residues. The germline gives CDR1 KGHSH, CDR2 LQKENI. The CDR3 reads CASSREQAYNEQFF. As DNA, the CDR3 is TGTGCCAGCTCACGGGAACAGGCCTACAATGAGCAGTTCTTC. Full variable domain (outside the CDR3, taken from reference TRBV18 and TRBJ2-1): NAGVMQNPRHLVRRRGQEARLRCSPMKGHSHVYWYRQLPEEGLKFMVYLQKENIIDESGMPKERFSAEFPKEGPSILRIQQVVRGDSAAYFCASSREQAYNEQFFGPGTRLTVL.

V is TRBV5-1 and J is TRBJ2-1; 7 bases are a match to TRBD2. The CDR3 covers 13 residues. Looked up from germline, CDR1 is SGHRS and CDR2 is YFSETQ. J lost 9 bases, V lost 4 bases, and 7 bases had no gene match. In DNA form, the CDR3 reads TGCGCCAGCAGCAGGGTCCCGGGGGGTGAGCAGTTCTTC. Protein sequence: CASSRVPGGEQFF.

The chain couples TRBV6-4 to TRBJ2-3; D is perhaps TRBD1 (6 bases). Germline CDR1 MRHNA, CDR2 SNTAGT. With 2 bases removed from V and 2 bases from J, the gap between germline ends came to 11 bases. This CDR3 is 15 amino acids long. The CDR3 DNA reads TGTGCCAGCAGTGACGGGGCAGGGGACACAGATACGCAGTATTTT. It translates to CASSDGAGDTDTQYF.

This sequence joins TRBV27 and TRBJ1-4; D not certain. V lost 3 bases to trimming and J lost 0 bases, with 8 bases between them. CDR3 length equals 15 residues. Germline V gene sequence: CDR1 MNHEY, CDR2 SMNVEV (reference sequence). The CDR3, as DNA: TGTGCCAGCAGTTTCTCCGGGACAACTAATGAAAAACTGTTTTTT. It specifies CASSFSGTTNEKLFF.

This clone has a handful of counts. This chain uses TRBV10-3 with TRBJ1-1, with unresolved D. Germline V gives CDR1 ENHRY, CDR2 SYGVKD. Trimming took 6 bases from V and 1 from J, leaving 9 bases between them. The CDR3 has 13 residues. CDR3 amino acids: CAISEGRNTEAFF. The CDR3 coding sequence is TGTGCCATCAGCGAAGGACGGAACACTGAAGCTTTCTTT.

This clone occurred a few times. The gene calls are TRBV6-4 and TRBJ2-1, with 14 nucleotides matching TRBD2. CDR1 is MRHNA and CDR2 is SNTAGT in the germline V gene. Losses at the gene ends were 2 bases for V and 8 bases for J; bases not matched to a gene: 5. The CDR3 length is 16 residues. CDR3 protein: CASSDTGTSGRHEQFF. Written as DNA, the CDR3 is TGTGCCAGCAGTGACACAGGGACTAGCGGGAGACATGAGCAGTTCTTC.

V and J are TRBV19 and TRBJ1-4; D unclear. This CDR3 comprises 15 residues. Trimming stripped 3 bases from V and 0 bases from J, with 8 bases between. Germline CDR1 reads LNHDA; CDR2 reads SQIVND (reference sequence). The DNA of the CDR3 is TGTGCCAGTAGTATTGGAGGTGCAACTAATGAAAAACTGTTTTTT. Its translation: CASSIGGATNEKLFF.

The chain joins TRBV9 to TRBJ2-7, with 10 bases aligning to TRBD2. Germline CDR1 reads SGDLS; CDR2 reads YYNGEE. This CDR3 has 15 residues. The trim removed 4 bases at V and 9 bases at J, leaving 13 bases unmatched. In DNA form, the CDR3 reads TGTGCCAGCAGCCTCGGGACTAGCGTTTCTGACGGGCAGTACTTC. It is translated as CASSLGTSVSDGQYF.

The rearrangement uses TRBV15 and TRBJ2-3; D is perhaps TRBD2 (7 bases). Deletions cut 0 bases from V and 6 bases from J, with 16 bases between. Germline V CDR1 and CDR2: LNHNV, YYDKDF (reference sequence). The CDR3 is 16 amino acids. The CDR3 is CATSRDRVGGEDTQYF. Here the CDR3 DNA reads TGTGCCACCAGCAGAGATAGGGTAGGGGGGGAGGATACGCAGTATTTT.

The chain combines TRBV13 with TRBJ2-7, with D hard to call. Looked up from germline, CDR1 is PRHDT and CDR2 is FYEKMQ (reference sequence). This CDR3 comprises 16 residues. Trimming stripped 5 bases from V and 3 bases from J, with 20 bases between. CDR3 loop: CASSPIGKLGLYEQYF. The CDR3 nucleotides are TGTGCCAGCAGCCCAATAGGGAAGTTAGGGCTCTACGAGCAGTACTTC.

The chain recombines TRBV9 with TRBJ2-7, with D possibly being TRBD1 (5 bases). With 0 bases removed from V and 7 bases from J, the gap between germline ends came to 14 bases. The CDR3 spans 14 residues. Germline V CDR1 and CDR2: SGDLS, YYNGEE. In DNA form, the CDR3 reads TGTGCCAGCAGCGTAGAACAGGTGATATCGGAGCAGTACTTC. This encodes CASSVEQVISEQYF.

The sample holds a few counts of this clone. CDR3 nucleotides: TGTGCCTCCGCGAGGGGCGGATCGAGCTCCTACAATGAGCAGTTCTTC. Translating it yields CASARGGSSSYNEQFF. The V call is TRBV2, the J call TRBJ2-1, with D perhaps given as TRBD1 or TRBD2 (5 bases each). Trimming shortened V by 11 bases and J by 0 bases, and 20 bases separated the two germline ends. Germline-derived CDR1 and CDR2 are SNHLY and FYNNEI. The CDR3 is made up of 16 amino acids.

CDR3 amino acids: CASSLEGTGANVLTF. The CDR3 DNA follows: TGTGCCAGCAGCTTGGAGGGTACTGGGGCCAACGTCCTGACTTTC. This chain links TRBV5-4 with TRBJ2-6; no clear D gene. Looked up from germline, CDR1 is SGHNT and CDR2 is YYREEE (reference sequence). Deletions cut 0 bases from V and 2 bases from J, with 6 bases between. The CDR3 runs to 15 residues.

The genes are TRBV14 and TRBJ2-1; 7 bases are a match to TRBD1. Per the germline V gene, CDR1 is SGHDN and CDR2 is FVKESK. The CDR3 contains 15 residues. Unmatched junction bases numbered 10, after V lost 3 bases and J lost 8 bases. The CDR3 region is CASSQLNRGMDEQFF. In nucleotides, the CDR3 is TGTGCCAGCAGCCAGTTGAACAGGGGAATGGATGAGCAGTTCTTC. The full variable domain, in which reference TRBV14 and TRBJ2-1 provide the parts outside the CDR3, is EAGVTQFPSHSVIEKGQTVTLRCDPISGHDNLYWYRRVMGKEIKFLLHFVKESKQDESGMPNNRFLAERTGGTYSTLKVQPAELEDSGVYFCASSQLNRGMDEQFFGPGTRLTVL.

V usage is TRBV11-3 and J usage is TRBJ1-1; TRBD1 agrees at 8 bases. The CDR3 runs to 16 residues. V was clipped by 1 base and J by 0 bases; unmatched bases: 4. Germline V gene lookup returns CDR1 SGHNT and CDR2 YENEEA. The CDR3 is CASSLGPGGMNTEAFF. In DNA, the CDR3 is TGTGCCAGCAGCTTAGGCCCAGGGGGCATGAACACTGAAGCTTTCTTT.

The V and J genes are TRBV6-5 and TRBJ1-6; D gene ambiguous. Per germline, CDR1 MNHEY and CDR2 SVGAGI. CDR3 length equals 12 residues. V dropped 6 bases and J dropped 7 bases, with 7 bases sitting between them. CDR3 loop: CASSRTNSPLHF. CDR3 nucleotides: TGTGCCAGCAGCCGCACGAATTCACCCCTCCACTTT.

V usage is TRBV27 and J usage is TRBJ1-5, with D unresolved. Germline V gene lookup returns CDR1 MNHEY and CDR2 SMNVEV (reference sequence). The CDR3 is made up of 14 amino acids. Trimming cost V 4 bases and J 5 bases, with 12 bases left between them. The CDR3 sequence: CASSWDRAHQPQHF. The DNA of the CDR3 is TGTGCCAGCAGTTGGGATCGTGCTCATCAGCCCCAGCATTTT.

This chain uses TRBV7-3 with TRBJ1-6, with D maybe TRBD1 (6 bases). Trimming removed 5 bases from V and 5 bases from J, with 10 bases in between. Germline V gives CDR1 SGHTA, CDR2 FQGTGA. The length of the CDR3 is 14 residues. For the CDR3, the DNA is TGTGCCAGCAGCACAGGACAGAATAATTCACCCCTCCACTTT. The encoded protein is CASSTGQNNSPLHF.

This clone was found a few times. The chain combines TRBV30 with TRBJ1-6; D gene uncertain. The CDR3 covers 13 residues. CDR1 and CDR2 (germline): GTSNPN, SVGIG (reference sequence). Trimming took 5 bases from V and 0 from J, leaving 5 bases between them. In DNA form, the CDR3 reads TGTGCCTGGCAAAGCTCCTATAATTCACCCCTCCACTTT. Translating it yields CAWQSSYNSPLHF.

The chain links TRBV2 to TRBJ2-3; 7 positions agree with TRBD1. Losses at the gene ends were 6 bases for V and 1 base for J; bases not matched to a gene: 1. The CDR3 is 13 amino acids. Germline V gives CDR1 SNHLY, CDR2 FYNNEI. The CDR3 DNA sequence: TGTGCCAGCAGAGACAGGGGCACAGATACGCAGTATTTT. As protein: CASRDRGTDTQYF.

The rearrangement joins TRBV27 to TRBJ1-3; a possible D gene is TRBD1 (6 bases). The CDR3 has 14 amino acids. V was shortened by 6 bases and J by 4 bases, with 13 bases between the two germline ends. The germline CDR1 and CDR2 sequences are MNHEY and SMNVEV (reference sequence). The chain's CDR3 is CASRRAGAGNTIYF. CDR3 coding DNA: TGTGCCAGCAGAAGAGCGGGGGCGGGAAACACCATATATTTT.

The chain is built from TRBV13 and TRBJ2-1, with D perhaps matching TRBD2 (7 bases). CDR3 size: 18 residues. Trimming cost V 4 bases and J 7 bases, with 26 bases left between them. Germline V gene data show CDR1 as PRHDT and CDR2 as FYEKMQ (reference sequence). CDR3 in amino acids: CASSWMAGAGGRRNEQFF. CDR3 DNA sequence: TGTGCCAGCAGCTGGATGGCGGGGGCGGGCGGGAGAAGGAATGAGCAGTTCTTC. Complete variable domain (other parts from reference TRBV13 and TRBJ2-1): AAGVIQSPRHLIKEKRETATLKCYPIPRHDTVYWYQQGPGQDPQFLISFYEKMQSDKGSIPDRFSAQQFSDYHSELNMSSLELGDSALYFCASSWMAGAGGRRNEQFFGPGTRLTVL.

The chain has TRBV7-9 and TRBJ2-5; 8 nucleotides align to TRBD2. Germline values: CDR1 SEHNR, CDR2 FQNEAQ (reference sequence). The CDR3 is 18 amino acids. The J segment lost 5 bases and the V segment lost 5 bases, leaving 19 bases of the junction unmatched. Here the CDR3 reads CASSPLFREGRWGETQYF. The CDR3 bases are TGTGCCAGCAGCCCCCTGTTTCGGGAGGGCCGTTGGGGTGAGACCCAGTACTTC.

The V gene is TRBV7-9, the J gene TRBJ1-1; D gene unclear. The length of the CDR3 is 15 residues. The germline V and J ends were trimmed by 5 bases and 0 bases, with 13 bases remaining between them. In germline, CDR1 is SEHNR, CDR2 FQNEAQ (reference sequence). CDR3 sequence: CASSALDKMNTEAFF. The CDR3 DNA reads as TGTGCCAGCAGCGCGTTGGATAAGATGAACACTGAAGCTTTCTTT.

The rearrangement links TRBV6-6 to TRBJ1-1; D is uncertain. The CDR3 is 11 amino acids. The V gene lost 8 bases and the J gene lost 2 bases, with 6 bases spanning the gap. Per germline, CDR1 MNHNY and CDR2 SVGAGI (reference sequence). DNA for the CDR3: TGTGCCAGCGAATTCAACACTGAAGCTTTCTTT. Residues: CASEFNTEAFF.

This clone occurred once. The chain combines TRBV7-8 with TRBJ1-4; 8 bases line up with TRBD1. The germline gives CDR1 SGHVS, CDR2 FQNEAQ. V lost 1 base and J lost 3; bases outside the gene matches: 10. The CDR3 contains 18 residues. CDR3 coding DNA: TGTGCCAGCAGCTTAGTTTTGGCAGGGGGCTTGTCTAATGAAAAACTGTTTTTT. Translated: CASSLVLAGGLSNEKLFF. Full variable domain (rest looked up from reference TRBV7-8 and TRBJ1-4): GAGVSQSPRYKVAKRGQDVALRCDPISGHVSLFWYQQALGQGPEFLTYFQNEAQLDKSGLPSDRFFAERPEGSVSTLKIQRTQQEDSAVYLCASSLVLAGGLSNEKLFFGSGTQLSVL.

This chain uses TRBV29-1 with TRBJ2-2, with D perhaps TRBD2 (6 bases). Trimming shortened V by 4 bases and J by 4 bases, and 13 bases separated the two germline ends. Germline V gene lookup returns CDR1 SQVTM and CDR2 ANQGSEA. This CDR3 has 14 residues. The CDR3 loop is CSVAPGGVTGELFF. DNA for the CDR3: TGCAGCGTTGCTCCCGGAGGGGTCACCGGGGAGCTGTTTTTT.

This clone showed up just once. This chain uses TRBV5-1 with TRBJ2-3; D unresolved. Germline CDR1 is SGHRS and CDR2 is YFSETQ. The CDR3 length is 13 residues. Between the trimmed V and J ends, which lost 2 bases and 5 bases, there was a span of 9 bases. This CDR3 reads CASSFEKEDTQYF. DNA for the CDR3: TGCGCCAGCAGCTTCGAAAAGGAAGATACGCAGTATTTT.